This TCR beta chain comes out of a study of identical twins. Each CDR3 protein gets one entry after TCRdb re-called the 5' RACE reads with MiXCR. The repertoire has 200,000 to 300,000 distinct CDR3 sequences, 10% to 15% of them found once; the top ten carry 3.5% to 5%. The table lists this clonotype with a few counts. Its specificity is not known. Only healthy Caucasians were included as donors. The study, taken as a whole, reports: Cross-sectional statistical analysis, not tracking of the same donors, underpinned the conclusions.

The ends lost 7 bases at V and 0 bases at J; junction bases unmatched: 9. The CDR3 consists of 16 residues. The germline gives CDR1 SGHTS, CDR2 YDEGEE. These data also featured in a second study, about yellow fever vaccine responses in identical twins. Per that study: Twins' T cell vaccine responses reportedly looked partly convergent, partly personalized.

The source material was memory (CD45RO+) T cells sorted from blood. This rearrangement joins TRBV5-8 to TRBJ2-3, with 9 positions matching TRBD2. The source of this sequence is a woman between 18 and 29 years old in good health. The CDR3 sequence is CASGSLAGLSTDTQYF. The CDR3 DNA reads TGTGCCAGCGGTTCGCTAGCGGGGCTTAGCACAGATACGCAGTATTTT. Using reference TRBV5-8 and TRBJ2-3 for the parts outside the CDR3, the full variable domain is EAGVTQSPTHLIKTRGQQATLRCSPISGHTSVYWYQQALGLGLQFLLWYDEGEERNRGNFPPRFSGRQFPNYSSELNVNALELEDSALYLCASGSLAGLSTDTQYFGPGTRLTVL.